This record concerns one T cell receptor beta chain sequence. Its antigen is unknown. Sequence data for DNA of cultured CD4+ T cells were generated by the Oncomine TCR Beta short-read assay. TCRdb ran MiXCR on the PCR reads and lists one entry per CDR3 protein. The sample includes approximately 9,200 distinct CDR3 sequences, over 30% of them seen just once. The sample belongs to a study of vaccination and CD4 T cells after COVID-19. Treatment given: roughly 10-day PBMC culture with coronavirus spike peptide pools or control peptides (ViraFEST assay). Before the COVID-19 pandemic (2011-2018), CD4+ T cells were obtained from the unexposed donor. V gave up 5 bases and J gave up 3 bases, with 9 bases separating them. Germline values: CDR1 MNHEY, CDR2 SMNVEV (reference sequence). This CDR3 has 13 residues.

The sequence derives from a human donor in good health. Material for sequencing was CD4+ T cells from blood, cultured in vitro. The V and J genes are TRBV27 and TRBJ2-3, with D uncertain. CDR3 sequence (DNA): TGTGCCAGCAGTCCACCGGTAACAGATACGCAGTATTTT. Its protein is CASSPPVTDTQYF.